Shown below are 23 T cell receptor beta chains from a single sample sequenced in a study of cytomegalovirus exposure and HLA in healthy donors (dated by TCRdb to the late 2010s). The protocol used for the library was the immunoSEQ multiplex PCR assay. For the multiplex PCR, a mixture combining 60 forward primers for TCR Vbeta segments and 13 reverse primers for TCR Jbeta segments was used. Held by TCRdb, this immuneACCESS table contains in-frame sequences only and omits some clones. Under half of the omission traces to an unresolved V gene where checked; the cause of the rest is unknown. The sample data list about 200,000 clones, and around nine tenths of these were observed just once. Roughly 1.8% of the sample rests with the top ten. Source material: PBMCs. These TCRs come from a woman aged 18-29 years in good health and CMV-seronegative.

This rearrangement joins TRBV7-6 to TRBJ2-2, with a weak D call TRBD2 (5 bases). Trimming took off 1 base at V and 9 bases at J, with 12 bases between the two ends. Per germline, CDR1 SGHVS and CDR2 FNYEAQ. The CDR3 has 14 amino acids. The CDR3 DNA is TGTGCCAGCAGCTTAGAAGAGGGAGCGCGGGAGCTGTTTTTT. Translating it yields CASSLEEGARELFF.

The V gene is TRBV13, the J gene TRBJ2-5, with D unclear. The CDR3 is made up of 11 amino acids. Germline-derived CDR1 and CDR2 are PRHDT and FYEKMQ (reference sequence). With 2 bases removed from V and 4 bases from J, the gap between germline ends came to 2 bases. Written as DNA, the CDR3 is TGTGCCAGCAGCTTACGAGAGACCCAGTACTTC. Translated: CASSLRETQYF. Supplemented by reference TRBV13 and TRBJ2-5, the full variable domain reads AAGVIQSPRHLIKEKRETATLKCYPIPRHDTVYWYQQGPGQDPQFLISFYEKMQSDKGSIPDRFSAQQFSDYHSELNMSSLELGDSALYFCASSLRETQYFGPGTRLLVL.

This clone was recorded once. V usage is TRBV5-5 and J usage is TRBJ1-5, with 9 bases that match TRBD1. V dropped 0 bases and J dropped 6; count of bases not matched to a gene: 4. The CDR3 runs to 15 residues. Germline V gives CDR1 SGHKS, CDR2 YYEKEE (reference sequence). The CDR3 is CASSLAQGAGQPQHF. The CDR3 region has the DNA TGTGCCAGCAGCTTGGCACAGGGGGCCGGTCAGCCCCAGCATTTT.

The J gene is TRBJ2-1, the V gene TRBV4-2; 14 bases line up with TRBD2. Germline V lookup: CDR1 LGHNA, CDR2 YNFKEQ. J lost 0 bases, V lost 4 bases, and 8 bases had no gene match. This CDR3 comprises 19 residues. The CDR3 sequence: CASSLSGLAGDGSYNEQFF. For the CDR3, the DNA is TGTGCCAGCAGCCTTTCGGGACTAGCGGGAGACGGCTCCTACAATGAGCAGTTCTTC.

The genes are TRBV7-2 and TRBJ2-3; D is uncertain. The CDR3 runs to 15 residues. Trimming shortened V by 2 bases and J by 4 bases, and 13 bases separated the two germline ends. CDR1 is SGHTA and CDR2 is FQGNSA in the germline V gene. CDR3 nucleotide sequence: TGTGCCAGCAGCTTAACGGTGAAGCAAGCAGATACGCAGTATTTT. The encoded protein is CASSLTVKQADTQYF.

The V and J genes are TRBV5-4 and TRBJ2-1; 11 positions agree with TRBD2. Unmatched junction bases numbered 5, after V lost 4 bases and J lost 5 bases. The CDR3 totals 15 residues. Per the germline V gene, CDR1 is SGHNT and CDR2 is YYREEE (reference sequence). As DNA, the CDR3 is TGTGCCAGCAGCGCCTTGACTAGCGGGGACAATGAGCAGTTCTTC. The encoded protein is CASSALTSGDNEQFF.

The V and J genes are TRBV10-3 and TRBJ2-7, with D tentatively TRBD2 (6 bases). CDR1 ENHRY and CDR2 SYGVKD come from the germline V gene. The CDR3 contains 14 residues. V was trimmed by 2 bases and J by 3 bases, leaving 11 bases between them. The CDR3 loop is CAISEAGKNYEQYF. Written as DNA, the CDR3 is TGTGCCATCAGTGAGGCGGGGAAAAACTACGAGCAGTACTTC.

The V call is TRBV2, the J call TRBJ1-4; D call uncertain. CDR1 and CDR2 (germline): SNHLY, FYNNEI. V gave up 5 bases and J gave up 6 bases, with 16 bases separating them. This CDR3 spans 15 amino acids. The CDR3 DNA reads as TGTGCCAGCAGTAGGAGGCACCGCGTGGATGAAAAACTGTTTTTT. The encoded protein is CASSRRHRVDEKLFF.

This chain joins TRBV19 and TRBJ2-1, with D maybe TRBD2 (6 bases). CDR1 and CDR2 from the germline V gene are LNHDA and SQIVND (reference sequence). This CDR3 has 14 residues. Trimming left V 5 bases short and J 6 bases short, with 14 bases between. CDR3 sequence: CASSLGQGLNEQFF. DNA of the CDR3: TGTGCCAGTAGTTTGGGGCAGGGACTCAATGAGCAGTTCTTC.

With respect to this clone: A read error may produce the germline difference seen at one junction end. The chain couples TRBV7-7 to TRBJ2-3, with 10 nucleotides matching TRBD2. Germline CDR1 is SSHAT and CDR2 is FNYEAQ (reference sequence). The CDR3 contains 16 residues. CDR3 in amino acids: CASSLGAGGSTDTQYF. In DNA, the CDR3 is TGTGCTAGCAGCCTCGGAGCGGGGGGGAGCACAGATACGCAGTATTTT.

The CDR3 sequence is CASSLSRRDGYTF. In DNA form, the CDR3 reads TGTGCCAGCAGTTTATCGCGGAGGGATGGCTACACCTTC. The V gene is TRBV28, the J gene TRBJ1-2; D unresolved. V lost 1 base, J lost 6 bases, and 9 bases lay in between. The CDR3 consists of 13 residues. In germline, CDR1 is MDHEN, CDR2 SYDVKM.

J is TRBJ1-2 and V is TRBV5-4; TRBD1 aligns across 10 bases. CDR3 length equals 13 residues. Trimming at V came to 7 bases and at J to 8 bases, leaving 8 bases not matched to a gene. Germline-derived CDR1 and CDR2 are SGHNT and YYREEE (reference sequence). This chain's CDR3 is CASGDRGRGGYTF. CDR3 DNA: TGTGCCAGCGGCGACAGGGGGCGAGGAGGCTACACCTTC.

The CDR3 nucleotides are TGTGCCAGTAGTCCCCAATCCCAGGGGGCGAGGTATGGCTACACCTTC. The encoded protein is CASSPQSQGARYGYTF. The rearrangement joins TRBV19 to TRBJ1-2; 8 bases agree with TRBD1. The CDR3 is 16 amino acids. CDR1 and CDR2 (germline): LNHDA, SQIVND (reference sequence). V was pared by 5 bases and J by 5 bases, with 13 bases of the junction left unmatched.

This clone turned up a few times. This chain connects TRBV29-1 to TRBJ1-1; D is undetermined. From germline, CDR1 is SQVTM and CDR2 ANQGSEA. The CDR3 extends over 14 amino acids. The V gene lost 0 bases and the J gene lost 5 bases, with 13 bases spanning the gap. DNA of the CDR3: TGCAGCGTTGAAGATCTTACAGCTGGGACTGAAGCTTTCTTT. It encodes CSVEDLTAGTEAFF.

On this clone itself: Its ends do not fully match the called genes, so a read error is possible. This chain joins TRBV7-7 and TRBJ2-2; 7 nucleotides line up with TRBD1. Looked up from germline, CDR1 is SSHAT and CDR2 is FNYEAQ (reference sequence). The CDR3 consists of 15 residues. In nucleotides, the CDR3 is TGTGCTAGCAGCTTAGGGGCAGGGGGCACCGGGGAGCTGTTTTTT. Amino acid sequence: CASSLGAGGTGELFF.

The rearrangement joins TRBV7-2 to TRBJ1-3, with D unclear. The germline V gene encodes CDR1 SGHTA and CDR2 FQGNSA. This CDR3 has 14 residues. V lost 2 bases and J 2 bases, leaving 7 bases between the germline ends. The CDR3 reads CASSLTTPGNTIYF. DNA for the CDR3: TGTGCCAGCAGCTTAACTACACCTGGAAACACCATATATTTT. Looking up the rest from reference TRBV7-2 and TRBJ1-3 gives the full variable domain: GAGVSQSPSNKVTEKGKDVELRCDPISGHTALYWYRQSLGQGLEFLIYFQGNSAPDKSGLPSDRFSAERTGGSVSTLTIQRTQQEDSAVYLCASSLTTPGNTIYFGEGSWLTVV.

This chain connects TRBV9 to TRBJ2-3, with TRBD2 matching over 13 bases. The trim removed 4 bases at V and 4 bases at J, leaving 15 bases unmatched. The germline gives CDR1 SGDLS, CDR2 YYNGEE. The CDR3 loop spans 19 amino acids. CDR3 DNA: TGTGCCAGCAGCCCCTTGATGGGGACTAGCGGGATATTAGCAGATACGCAGTATTTT. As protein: CASSPLMGTSGILADTQYF.

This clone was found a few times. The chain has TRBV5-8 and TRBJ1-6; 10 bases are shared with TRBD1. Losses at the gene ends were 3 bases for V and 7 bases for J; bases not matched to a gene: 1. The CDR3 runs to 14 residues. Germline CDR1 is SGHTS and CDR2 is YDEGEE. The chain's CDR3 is CASSSGQGNSPLHF. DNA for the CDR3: TGTGCCAGCAGCTCGGGACAGGGGAATTCACCCCTCCACTTT.

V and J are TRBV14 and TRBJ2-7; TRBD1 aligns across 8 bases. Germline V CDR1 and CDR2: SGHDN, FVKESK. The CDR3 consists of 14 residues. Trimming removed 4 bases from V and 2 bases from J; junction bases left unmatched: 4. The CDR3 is CASSPGTGPYEQYF. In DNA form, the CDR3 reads TGTGCCAGCAGCCCCGGGACAGGTCCCTACGAGCAGTACTTC.

CDR3 sequence (DNA): TGTGCCAGCTCCGAGCGGGAGGGCCCCCACGAGCAGTACTTC. Translated: CASSEREGPHEQYF. The V call is TRBV6-5, the J call TRBJ2-7; 10 bases are shared with TRBD2. CDR1 is MNHEY and CDR2 is SVGAGI in the germline V gene. The CDR3 length is 14 residues. J lost 5 bases, V lost 8 bases, and 9 bases had no gene match.

The chain's CDR3 is CASSHPGTGAGGYTF. CDR3 bases: TGCGCCAGCAGCCACCCCGGGACAGGGGCGGGTGGCTACACCTTC. This chain links TRBV4-1 with TRBJ1-2; 10 bases agree with TRBD1. Germline CDR1 reads MGHRA; CDR2 reads YSYEKL. With V trimmed by 3 bases and J by 7 bases, 8 bases remained unmatched. This CDR3 comprises 15 residues.

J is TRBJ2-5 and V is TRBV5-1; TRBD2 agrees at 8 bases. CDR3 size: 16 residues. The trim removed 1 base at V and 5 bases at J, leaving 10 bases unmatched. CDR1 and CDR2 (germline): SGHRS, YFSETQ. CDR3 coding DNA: TGCGCCAGCAGCTTGAGTAGCGGGGACGGTCGGGAGACCCAGTACTTC. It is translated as CASSLSSGDGRETQYF. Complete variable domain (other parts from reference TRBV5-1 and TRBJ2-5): KAGVTQTPRYLIKTRGQQVTLSCSPISGHRSVSWYQQTPGQGLQFLFEYFSETQRNKGNFPGRFSGRQFSNSRSEMNVSTLELGDSALYLCASSLSSGDGRETQYFGPGTRLLVL.

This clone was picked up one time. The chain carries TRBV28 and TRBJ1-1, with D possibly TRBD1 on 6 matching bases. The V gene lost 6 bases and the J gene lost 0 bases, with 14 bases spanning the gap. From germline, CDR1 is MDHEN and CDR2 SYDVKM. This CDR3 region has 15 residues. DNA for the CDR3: TGTGCCAGCAGACCTTGGGGGCGAGTGAACACTGAAGCTTTCTTT. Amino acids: CASRPWGRVNTEAFF. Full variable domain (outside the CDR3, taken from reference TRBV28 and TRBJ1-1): DVKVTQSSRYLVKRTGEKVFLECVQDMDHENMFWYRQDPGLGLRLIYFSYDVKMKEKGDIPEGYSVSREKKERFSLILESASTNQTSMYLCASRPWGRVNTEAFFGQGTRLTVV.